This TCR beta chain was documented in a study of PD-L1 blockade in urothelial cancer. In the study overall: Atezolizumab (1,200 mg intravenously every 3 weeks) began in 2014 for patients. Blood was evaluated 3 weeks (second dose) and 6 weeks after therapy began.

Trimming took 8 bases from V and 5 from J, leaving 12 bases between them. The CDR3 loop spans 12 amino acids. CDR1 MDHEN and CDR2 SYDVKM come from the germline V gene. Sequencing used immunoSEQ multiplex PCR; TCRdb keeps in-frame clones, though not all of them. In the table there are about 30,000 clones, nearly 90% of which are singletons. Time point in this sample: peripheral blood 6 weeks after treatment start. Each patient presented with locally advanced or metastatic urothelial carcinoma. Samples spanned pretreatment and treatment, with 1 to 8 time points per patient. The chain carries TRBV28 and TRBJ2-5; possibly TRBD2 for D (5 bases). The source of this sequence is a man aged 80 or over with urothelial cancer. The sequenced sample was PBMCs, obtained around atezolizumab (anti-PD-L1) treatment. CDR3 residues: CASWENGETQYF. In nucleotides, the CDR3 is TGTGCCAGCTGGGAGAATGGGGAGACCCAGTACTTC.